The text below deals with one T cell receptor beta chain. Its cognate antigen is unknown. These data originate in a study of shared clonotypes between healthy human individuals. As for the study in general: Aged between 18 and 49, the donors were a couple of women and three men. Findings of the study overall: Clonotype sharing among donors was expected to depend on sequencing depth. Clonotypes which were not shared had lower generation probabilities than clonotypes that all four donors shared.

Some clones are missing from TCRdb's copy, which holds only in-frame ones; the method was immunoSEQ multiplex PCR. The sample comprises roughly 2 million clones, about 95% of which are singletons, and around 1.1% rests with the top ten. Trimming pared 0 bases from V and 2 bases from J, leaving 4 bases between. Per the germline V gene, CDR1 is WSHSY and CDR2 is SAAADI. The CDR3 totals 13 residues. CD45RO-negative CD8 cells positively selected for CCR7 made up the naive population, which excluded terminally differentiated effector memory CD45RA+ cells. The healthy adult donors were HIV-negative and reported no recent acute infections or vaccinations.

The clonotype originates from a man between 18 and 29 years old in good health. Material for sequencing was naive CD8+ T cells sorted from blood. The gene calls are TRBV10-2 and TRBJ1-2; no clear D. The CDR3 is CASSESANYGYTF. The CDR3 bases are TGCGCCAGCAGTGAGTCGGCAAACTATGGCTACACCTTC.